The 19 T cell receptor beta chains reported below all come from one sample, sequenced in a study of early T cells in non-severe SARS-CoV-2 infection. TCRdb reprocessed the 5' RACE reads via MiXCR and lists one record per CDR3 protein. The sample records tens of thousands of distinct CDR3 sequences, 10% to 15% being singletons. Sequencing was carried out using whole blood. The receptors were gathered from an adult who was a healthcare worker with PCR-confirmed SARS-CoV-2 infection or an uninfected control (not recorded which).

This clonotype occurred many times. V and J are TRBV9 and TRBJ2-7; TRBD1 aligns across 9 bases. Trimming removed 4 bases from V and 4 bases from J; junction bases left unmatched: 9. Germline loops: CDR1 SGDLS, CDR2 YYNGEE. The CDR3 runs to 15 residues. CDR3 in DNA: TGTGCCAGCAGCTCCGGAGGGGACAGGGTTTACGAGCAGTACTTC. Its protein product is CASSSGGDRVYEQYF.

This clonotype occurred many times. This rearrangement joins TRBV11-3 to TRBJ2-2; no reliable D call. In germline, CDR1 is SGHNT, CDR2 YENEEA. V was trimmed by 2 bases and J by 1 base, leaving 5 bases between them. This CDR3 has 14 amino acids. The CDR3 DNA reads as TGTGCCAGCAGCTTAAATTGGAACACCGGGGAGCTGTTTTTT. This gives the protein CASSLNWNTGELFF.

This clonotype came up many times. The chain carries TRBV7-8 and TRBJ2-3; D tentatively reads TRBD1 or TRBD2 (6 bases each). The CDR3 runs 17 residues. Germline CDR1 reads SGHVS; CDR2 reads FQNEAQ. Trimming removed 0 bases from V and 3 bases from J, with 16 bases in between. The CDR3 sequence is CASSLAQGRGGTDTQYF. Written as DNA, the CDR3 is TGTGCCAGCAGCTTAGCCCAGGGGCGGGGTGGTACAGATACGCAGTATTTT.

This clonotype was seen repeatedly, ten times or more. The chain has TRBV7-9 and TRBJ2-7; weak D call: TRBD2 (5 bases). The CDR3 totals 12 residues. Germline V lookup: CDR1 SEHNR, CDR2 FQNEAQ (reference sequence). Trimming shortened V by 6 bases and J by 2 bases, and 8 bases separated the two germline ends. The CDR3 reads CASSGSPYEQYF. The CDR3, as DNA: TGTGCCAGCAGTGGGAGCCCCTACGAGCAGTACTTC.

This clonotype was detected many times. The J gene is TRBJ1-1, the V gene TRBV6-5; weak D call: TRBD1 (5 bases). The CDR3 has 15 residues. The ends were cut back, 5 bases at V and 5 bases at J, with 18 bases in the middle. CDR1 is MNHEY, CDR2 SVGAGI, per germline. The CDR3 DNA is TGTGCCAGCAGTCTTGAGCAGGGAGTTGGGACTGAAGCTTTCTTT. Its translation: CASSLEQGVGTEAFF.

The table lists this clonotype with many counts. The J gene is TRBJ1-1, the V gene TRBV29-1, with TRBD1 matching 10 bases. CDR1 and CDR2 (germline): SQVTM, ANQGSEA. J gave up 0 bases and V 7 bases, and 5 bases lay outside the gene matches. This CDR3 has 14 amino acids. The CDR3 DNA reads as TGCAGCGGGACAGGGGGTGAGGTGAACACTGAAGCTTTCTTT. Encoded protein: CSGTGGEVNTEAFF.

The chain has TRBV12-3 or TRBV12-4 and TRBJ2-3; 11 bases line up with TRBD2. This CDR3 is built from 17 residues. The V and J ends lost 5 bases and 0 bases, in that order; junction bases with no gene match: 7. The CDR3: CASSRSLAGGSTDTQYF. The CDR3 DNA sequence: TGTGCCAGCAGTCGCAGTTTAGCGGGGGGGAGCACAGATACGCAGTATTTT.

The chain couples TRBV4-1 to TRBJ2-2, with TRBD1 matching over 8 bases. Trimming cost V 3 bases and J 7 bases; bases outside gene matches: 10. Germline V CDR1 and CDR2: MGHRA, YSYEKL. This CDR3 is 16 amino acids long. CDR3 DNA: TGCGCCAGCAGCCAGTTCGGACCAGGGGGCAGCGGGGAGCTGTTTTTT. Its translation is CASSQFGPGGSGELFF.

The chain uses TRBV18 and TRBJ1-6; 9 bases are shared with TRBD1. The V gene end was trimmed by 4 bases and the J gene end by 10 bases; junction bases not matched to a gene: 14. CDR3 length: 17 amino acids. CDR1 is KGHSH, CDR2 LQKENI, per germline. DNA for the CDR3: TGTGCCAGCTCACTCACGTCCCGGGACAGGGCAAGGTCACCCCTCCACTTT. Protein product: CASSLTSRDRARSPLHF.

This clonotype was observed a few times. V usage is TRBV5-1 and J usage is TRBJ2-3; D ambiguous. Trimming removed 0 bases at V and 2 bases at J, with 10 bases between. CDR1 is SGHRS and CDR2 is YFSETQ in the germline V gene. The CDR3 is 15 residues long. CDR3 DNA: TGCGCCAGCAGCTTGGTCCCTACAGCCACAGATACGCAGTATTTT. Translated, it gives CASSLVPTATDTQYF. Drawing the rest from reference TRBV5-1 and TRBJ2-3, the complete variable domain is KAGVTQTPRYLIKTRGQQVTLSCSPISGHRSVSWYQQTPGQGLQFLFEYFSETQRNKGNFPGRFSGRQFSNSRSEMNVSTLELGDSALYLCASSLVPTATDTQYFGPGTRLTVL.

CDR3: CASKRDGGYEQFF. The CDR3 DNA follows: TGTGCCAGCAAGCGGGACGGGGGGTATGAGCAGTTCTTC. The chain joins TRBV6-2 or TRBV6-3 to TRBJ2-1; 7 bases align to TRBD2. This CDR3 contains 13 residues. Germline loops: CDR1 MNHEY, CDR2 SVGEGT. The V gene end was trimmed by 7 bases and the J gene end by 8 bases; junction bases not matched to a gene: 8.

There are a few counts of this clonotype. The chain couples TRBV20-1 to TRBJ2-5; 9 bases match TRBD2. This CDR3 has 13 residues. From germline, CDR1 is DFQATT and CDR2 SNEGSKA (reference sequence). The CDR3 loop reads CSLAGGYQETQYF. The DNA for the CDR3 is TGCAGCTTGGCGGGGGGGTACCAAGAGACCCAGTACTTC.

This chain uses TRBV7-6 with TRBJ2-7, with TRBD2 matching over 13 bases. CDR3 length: 17 amino acids. Germline trimming cut 5 bases from V and 0 bases from J; bases unmatched to any gene: 7. Germline CDR1 reads SGHVS; CDR2 reads FNYEAQ. The CDR3 coding sequence is TGTGCCAGCAGCCCAAGGACTAGCGGGGGCGGCTCCTACGAGCAGTACTTC. Translating gives CASSPRTSGGGSYEQYF.

This chain links TRBV6-6 with TRBJ2-6; TRBD1 is a possible D gene (5 bases). V was trimmed by 2 bases and J by 0 bases, leaving 5 bases between them. This CDR3 is built from 15 residues. Per germline, CDR1 MNHNY and CDR2 SVGAGI (reference sequence). CDR3 amino acids: CASSYDSSGANVLTF. In DNA form, the CDR3 reads TGTGCCAGCAGTTACGACAGCTCTGGGGCCAACGTCCTGACTTTC.

This clonotype showed up many times. V and J are TRBV19 and TRBJ2-1; D is uncertain. Germline lookup yields CDR1 LNHDA and CDR2 SQIVND (reference sequence). This CDR3 has 13 residues. V lost 4 bases, J lost 0 bases, and 4 bases lay in between. The CDR3 sequence: CASSRSSYNEQFF. The CDR3 DNA reads TGTGCCAGTAGTAGGAGCTCCTACAATGAGCAGTTCTTC.

The chain uses TRBV7-9 and TRBJ2-5; D possibly corresponds to TRBD2 (5 bases). Trimming took off 5 bases at V and 4 bases at J, with 5 bases between the two ends. The germline V gene has CDR1 SEHNR and CDR2 FQNEAQ (reference sequence). This CDR3 comprises 11 residues. CDR3 nucleotides: TGTGCCAGCAGCACTAGAGAGACCCAGTACTTC. It is translated as CASSTRETQYF.

V is TRBV28 and J is TRBJ2-7; the match to TRBD1 covers 7 bases. V lost 4 bases and J lost 0; bases outside the gene matches: 3. CDR3 size: 14 residues. CDR1 is MDHEN, CDR2 SYDVKM, per germline. CDR3 coding DNA: TGTGCCAGCAGTTCCGACAGGGTCTCCTACGAGCAGTACTTC. Protein sequence: CASSSDRVSYEQYF.

This clonotype was detected ten times or more. The gene calls are TRBV20-1 and TRBJ2-7; D could derive from TRBD1 or TRBD2 (5 bases each). This CDR3 spans 12 amino acids. CDR1 is DFQATT, CDR2 SNEGSKA, per germline (reference sequence). The V and J ends lost 4 bases and 5 bases respectively, with 12 bases between them. CDR3 in amino acids: CSATGPYNEQYF. The CDR3 nucleotides read TGCAGTGCTACGGGACCATACAACGAGCAGTACTTC.

This chain connects TRBV4-2 to TRBJ2-7, with D possibly being TRBD1 (5 bases). Germline CDR1 is LGHNA and CDR2 is YNFKEQ. V lost 1 base and J lost 2, with 6 bases in between. The CDR3 runs to 13 residues. This CDR3 reads CASSQVTAYEQYF. For the CDR3, the DNA is TGTGCCAGCAGCCAAGTGACAGCCTACGAGCAGTACTTC.